This record covers a single T cell receptor beta chain. What it binds is not known. Germline and junction disagree at one end, which may indicate a read error. The entry originates in a study of vaccination and CD4 T cells after COVID-19. Sample treatment: approximately 9-day PBMC culture with coronavirus spike peptide pools or control peptides (ViraFEST assay). Investigators obtained the unexposed donor's CD4+ T cells before the COVID-19 pandemic (2011-2018). Half the medium was exchanged for fresh IL-2 medium on days 3 and 7. The CDR3 sequence is 13 residues long. CDR1 and CDR2 from the germline V gene are SQVTM and ANQGSEA. The Oncomine TCR Beta short-read assay was applied to DNA of cultured CD4+ T cells. In TCRdb, the PCR reads were re-called with MiXCR into one record per CDR3 protein. The sample includes some 5,900 distinct CDR3 sequences, about 35% of them seen just once.

The sequence was obtained from a human donor in good health. The sequenced sample was CD4+ T cells from blood, cultured in vitro. V and J are TRBV29-1 and TRBJ2-7, with 11 bases fitting TRBD1. The chain's CDR3 is CSVAGQGAREQYF. The CDR3 DNA is TGTAGCGTTGCTGGACAGGGGGCACGGGAGCAGTACTTC.